This T cell receptor beta chain was sequenced for a study of STAT3 mutations in large granular lymphocyte leukemia. Germline V gene lookup returns CDR1 SGHRS and CDR2 YFSETQ. Trimming removed 2 bases from V and 0 bases from J, with 9 bases in between. This CDR3 has 15 amino acids. Findings and limits, study-wide: Suggested: STAT3 mutation was not the ancestral event for these clonal expansions. In T-cell large granular lymphocyte leukemia, about half of patients showed multiple immunodominant subclonotypes.

Libraries were prepared by immunoSEQ multiplex PCR; TCRdb keeps only in-frame clonotypes and omits some of them. This table holds around 10,000 clones, around 59% found once. This clone was observed a few times. The antigen remains unidentified. This TCR came from a boy younger than 18 with T-cell large granular lymphocyte leukemia. Some clones in this sample may be carry-over from other donors' samples. The chain is built from TRBV5-1 and TRBJ1-5; the D gene is possibly TRBD1 (5 bases). Sequencing used peripheral blood mononuclear cells. CDR3 in amino acids: CASSFGDYSNQPQHF. DNA for the CDR3: TGCGCCAGCAGCTTTGGGGACTATAGCAATCAGCCCCAGCATTTT.